This T cell receptor beta chain was identified during a study of T cell responses to AZD1222 COVID-19 vaccine. Germline V gene sequence: CDR1 LGHDT, CDR2 YNNKEL (reference sequence). The V and J ends lost 1 base and 7 bases respectively, with 13 bases between them. The CDR3 runs to 14 residues. Points from the study as a whole: White British ancestry dominated among donors, who included more females, and clonal diversity was possibly underestimated.

Concerning this clone: What it binds is not known.

TCRdb's copy holds only in-frame clones and misses some; the assay was immunoSEQ multiplex PCR. Found here are fewer than 150,000 clones, 90% of them singletons; the top ten hold 1.5% to 2%. The rearrangement uses TRBV3-1 (or the pseudogene TRBV3-2) and TRBJ1-1; unclear D gene. The sequence was obtained from an adult who received the AZD1222 COVID-19 vaccine. The sample in question was peripheral blood, obtained 28 days after the second AZD1222 dose. Here the CDR3 reads CASSQGARSNEAFF. The CDR3 DNA follows: TGTGCCAGCAGCCAAGGGGCCAGGTCCAATGAAGCTTTCTTT.